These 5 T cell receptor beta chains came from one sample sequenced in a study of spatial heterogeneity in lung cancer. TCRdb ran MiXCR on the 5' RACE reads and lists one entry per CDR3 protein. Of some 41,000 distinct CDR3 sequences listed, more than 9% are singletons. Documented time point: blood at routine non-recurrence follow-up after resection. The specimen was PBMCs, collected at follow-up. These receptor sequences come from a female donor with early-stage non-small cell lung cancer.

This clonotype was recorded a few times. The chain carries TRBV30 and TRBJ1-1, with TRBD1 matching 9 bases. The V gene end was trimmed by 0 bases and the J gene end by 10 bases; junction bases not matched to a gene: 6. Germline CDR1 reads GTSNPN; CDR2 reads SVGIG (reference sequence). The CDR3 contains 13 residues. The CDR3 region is CAWSVGTGRPAFF. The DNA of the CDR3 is TGTGCCTGGAGTGTCGGGACAGGGAGACCAGCTTTCTTT.

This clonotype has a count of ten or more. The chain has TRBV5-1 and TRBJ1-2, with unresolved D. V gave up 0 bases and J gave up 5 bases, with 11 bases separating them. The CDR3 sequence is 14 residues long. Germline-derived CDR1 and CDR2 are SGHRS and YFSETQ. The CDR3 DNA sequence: TGCGCCAGCAGCTTGGCGGCCCCGGAGTATGGCTACACCTTC. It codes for CASSLAAPEYGYTF.

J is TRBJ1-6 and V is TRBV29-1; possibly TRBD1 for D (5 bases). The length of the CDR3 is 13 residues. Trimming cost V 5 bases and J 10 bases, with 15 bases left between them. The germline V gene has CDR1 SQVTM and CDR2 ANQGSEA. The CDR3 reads CSVREQANSPLHF. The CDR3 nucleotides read TGCAGCGTTAGAGAACAGGCGAACTCACCCCTCCACTTT.

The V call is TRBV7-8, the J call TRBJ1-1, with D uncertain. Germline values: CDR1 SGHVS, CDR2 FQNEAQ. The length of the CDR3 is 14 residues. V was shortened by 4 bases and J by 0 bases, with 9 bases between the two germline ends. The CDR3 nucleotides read TGTGCCAGCAGCTCCCGAAATTTGAACACTGAAGCTTTCTTT. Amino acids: CASSSRNLNTEAFF.

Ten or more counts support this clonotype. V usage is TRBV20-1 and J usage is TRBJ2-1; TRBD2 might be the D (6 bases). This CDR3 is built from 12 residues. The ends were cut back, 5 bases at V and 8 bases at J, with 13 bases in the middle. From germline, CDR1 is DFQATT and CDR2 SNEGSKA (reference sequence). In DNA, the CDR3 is TGCAGTGCTCCCCAGACTAGGGATGAGCAGTTCTTC. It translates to CSAPQTRDEQFF.